These T cell receptor beta chains were read from a single sample in a study of OX40 agonist ivuxolimab in advanced cancers. The repertoire was sequenced with immunoSEQ multiplex PCR; TCRdb's copy has only in-frame clones and lacks some. The sample consists of tens of thousands of clones, roughly 80% of them appearing once. This material consisted of CD4+ or CD8+ T cells sorted from blood, taken in a trial of the OX40 agonist ivuxolimab. These receptor sequences come from an adult with an advanced solid tumor such as melanoma, head and neck, liver or kidney cancer. Each CDR3 is given with its conserved first and last residue. Fields, in order: CDR3 DNA, CDR3 protein, clone size, CDR3 length, D gene, V gene, J gene. A D gene is named only where the DNA matches it firmly. Size tells how often a clone was seen (once, few, many) or the class of an expanded clone, and some rows leave it out.

cdr3_nt: TGTGCCAGTAGCCAGAAGGTCACAGGGTTCCGTTTGGACTATGGCTACACCTTC
cdr3_aa: CASSQKVTGFRLDYGYTF
clone_size: -
cdr3_length: 18
d_call: -
v_call: TRBV19
j_call: TRBJ1-2

cdr3_nt: TGTGCCAGCAGCTTAGGTCCCAGCGAGCAGTACTTC
cdr3_aa: CASSLGPSEQYF
clone_size: -
cdr3_length: 12
d_call: -
v_call: TRBV11-2
j_call: TRBJ2-7

cdr3_nt: TGCGCCCGTCCCCTCGGACGGGACGGTAGCAATCAGCCCCAGCATTTT
cdr3_aa: CARPLGRDGSNQPQHF
clone_size: -
cdr3_length: 16
d_call: -
v_call: TRBV5-1
j_call: TRBJ1-5

cdr3_nt: TGCGCCAGCAGCTTATACAGGGGGGTCTCTACCGGGGAGCTGTTTTTT
cdr3_aa: CASSLYRGVSTGELFF
clone_size: once
cdr3_length: 16
d_call: TRBD1
v_call: TRBV5-1
j_call: TRBJ2-2

cdr3_nt: TGTGCCAGCAGTGAAGAGGCTAGCGGGAGTTACGAGCAGTACTTC
cdr3_aa: CASSEEASGSYEQYF
clone_size: -
cdr3_length: 15
d_call: TRBD2
v_call: TRBV6-1
j_call: TRBJ2-7

cdr3_nt: TGTGCCAGCAGTGAAAGTGTCCGATACTACGAGCAGTACTTC
cdr3_aa: CASSESVRYYEQYF
clone_size: -
cdr3_length: 14
d_call: -
v_call: TRBV6-1
j_call: TRBJ2-7

cdr3_nt: TGTGCCAGCAGCTTTAGCAATCAGCCCCAGCATTTT
cdr3_aa: CASSFSNQPQHF
clone_size: -
cdr3_length: 12
d_call: -
v_call: TRBV27
j_call: TRBJ1-5

cdr3_nt: TGTGCCATCGGGGTTTCAGGGAACCAAGAGACCCAGTACTTC
cdr3_aa: CAIGVSGNQETQYF
clone_size: -
cdr3_length: 14
d_call: -
v_call: TRBV10-3
j_call: TRBJ2-5

cdr3_nt: TGCGCCAGCAGCCAAGGGCAGGGGGCATCTGGAAACACCATATATTTT
cdr3_aa: CASSQGQGASGNTIYF
clone_size: -
cdr3_length: 16
d_call: TRBD1
v_call: TRBV4-1
j_call: TRBJ1-3

cdr3_nt: -
cdr3_aa: CASTSAGNSPLHF
clone_size: -
cdr3_length: 13
d_call: -
v_call: TRBV19
j_call: TRBJ1-6

cdr3_nt: TGCGCCAGCAGCTTGGGGTCGGATGGCTACACCTTC
cdr3_aa: CASSLGSDGYTF
clone_size: -
cdr3_length: 12
d_call: -
v_call: TRBV5-1
j_call: TRBJ1-2

cdr3_nt: TGTGCCAGCAGTTATGGACGGCCAGCCTACGAGCAGTACTTC
cdr3_aa: CASSYGRPAYEQYF
clone_size: -
cdr3_length: 14
d_call: -
v_call: TRBV6-5
j_call: TRBJ2-7

cdr3_nt: TGTGCCAGCAGCTTTAGACCAGGGAAAGCTTTCTTT
cdr3_aa: CASSFRPGKAFF
clone_size: -
cdr3_length: 12
d_call: -
v_call: TRBV5-4
j_call: TRBJ1-1

cdr3_nt: TGTGCCAGCAGCTTAACTTGGGACTACAGCTCCTACAATGAGCAGTTCTTC
cdr3_aa: CASSLTWDYSSYNEQFF
clone_size: -
cdr3_length: 17
d_call: TRBD2
v_call: TRBV7-8
j_call: TRBJ2-1

cdr3_nt: TGCAGCGCCAACAGGGGGCCACGAAACACCATATATTTT
cdr3_aa: CSANRGPRNTIYF
clone_size: -
cdr3_length: 13
d_call: TRBD1
v_call: TRBV29-1
j_call: TRBJ1-3

cdr3_nt: TGTGCCAGCAGCTCGACAGGTTATGGCTACACCTTC
cdr3_aa: CASSSTGYGYTF
clone_size: few
cdr3_length: 12
d_call: -
v_call: TRBV7-8
j_call: TRBJ1-2

cdr3_nt: TGTGCCAGCAGCTTAGTTCCGGGACAGCTCTACAATGAGCAGTTCTTC
cdr3_aa: CASSLVPGQLYNEQFF
clone_size: -
cdr3_length: 16
d_call: TRBD1
v_call: TRBV11-3
j_call: TRBJ2-1

cdr3_nt: TGTGCCAGCAGCCAAGATTGGGGTGGTGGAAACACCATATATTTT
cdr3_aa: CASSQDWGGGNTIYF
clone_size: -
cdr3_length: 15
d_call: -
v_call: TRBV14
j_call: TRBJ1-3

cdr3_nt: TGCGCCAGCAGCCAAGATCGGGACAATCAGCCCCAGCATTTT
cdr3_aa: CASSQDRDNQPQHF
clone_size: -
cdr3_length: 14
d_call: -
v_call: TRBV4-1
j_call: TRBJ1-5

cdr3_nt: TGTGCCACCAGCAGAGGAGGGGGACAGCAAGAGACCCAGTACTTC
cdr3_aa: CATSRGGGQQETQYF
clone_size: -
cdr3_length: 15
d_call: TRBD1
v_call: TRBV15
j_call: TRBJ2-5

cdr3_nt: TGCAGCGCCGATGGCCCAGGGGGCGCGGATGGCTACACCTTC
cdr3_aa: CSADGPGGADGYTF
clone_size: -
cdr3_length: 14
d_call: TRBD1
v_call: TRBV29-1
j_call: TRBJ1-2

cdr3_nt: TGTGCCAGCAGCTTAGCTAGCGGGGGGGCAGATGAGCAGTTCTTC
cdr3_aa: CASSLASGGADEQFF
clone_size: -
cdr3_length: 15
d_call: TRBD2
v_call: TRBV7-9
j_call: TRBJ2-1

cdr3_nt: TGTGCCAGCAGCGCCAGCCACAGGGGGCTAACTAATGAAAAACTGTTTTTT
cdr3_aa: CASSASHRGLTNEKLFF
clone_size: -
cdr3_length: 17
d_call: TRBD1
v_call: TRBV9
j_call: TRBJ1-4

cdr3_nt: TGTGCCAGCAGCCCAGCTAGGGGTAACTATGGCTACACCTTC
cdr3_aa: CASSPARGNYGYTF
clone_size: few
cdr3_length: 14
d_call: -
v_call: TRBV9
j_call: TRBJ1-2

cdr3_nt: TGCGCCAGCAGCGCTGGGACAGACCATCATGGCTACACCTTC
cdr3_aa: CASSAGTDHHGYTF
clone_size: -
cdr3_length: 14
d_call: TRBD1
v_call: TRBV5-1
j_call: TRBJ1-2

cdr3_nt: TGTGCCACCCGGCAGGGGCTCTACACAGATACGCAGTATTTT
cdr3_aa: CATRQGLYTDTQYF
clone_size: -
cdr3_length: 14
d_call: -
v_call: TRBV6-6
j_call: TRBJ2-3

cdr3_nt: TGTGCCAGCAGTGACAAAACCTACAATGAGCAGTTCTTC
cdr3_aa: CASSDKTYNEQFF
clone_size: medium-sized
cdr3_length: 13
d_call: -
v_call: TRBV6-4
j_call: TRBJ2-1